This T cell receptor (beta chain) comes out of a study of cytomegalovirus exposure and HLA in healthy donors. As for the study in general: Early on, a data release was issued that held some 91 million unique TCRs from HLA-typed donors. Study-wide results and caveats: High specificity and sensitivity for cytomegalovirus status were reported for the classifier. One variant, a missense change in DCLRE1C, was linked in a later analysis to TCR beta V- and J-gene trimming.

Trimming took 4 bases from V and 4 from J; bases not matched to a gene: 8. The CDR3 extends over 14 amino acids. CDR1 and CDR2 from the germline V gene are SQVTM and ANQGSEA. Comments on this clone: Antigen: not known.

The PCR made use of 60 Vbeta and 13 Jbeta primers. Some clones are missing from TCRdb's copy, which holds only in-frame ones; the method was immunoSEQ multiplex PCR. The table lists 110,000 to 150,000 clones, about 73% of them singletons. This chain joins TRBV29-1 and TRBJ2-3, with 7 bases lining up with TRBD1. The sample taken for sequencing was PBMCs. The sequence was obtained from a woman aged 55-69 years in good health and CMV-seropositive. CDR3 loop: CSVAGQGVSDTQYF. The CDR3 DNA is TGCAGCGTTGCAGGGCAGGGGGTTTCAGATACGCAGTATTTT.